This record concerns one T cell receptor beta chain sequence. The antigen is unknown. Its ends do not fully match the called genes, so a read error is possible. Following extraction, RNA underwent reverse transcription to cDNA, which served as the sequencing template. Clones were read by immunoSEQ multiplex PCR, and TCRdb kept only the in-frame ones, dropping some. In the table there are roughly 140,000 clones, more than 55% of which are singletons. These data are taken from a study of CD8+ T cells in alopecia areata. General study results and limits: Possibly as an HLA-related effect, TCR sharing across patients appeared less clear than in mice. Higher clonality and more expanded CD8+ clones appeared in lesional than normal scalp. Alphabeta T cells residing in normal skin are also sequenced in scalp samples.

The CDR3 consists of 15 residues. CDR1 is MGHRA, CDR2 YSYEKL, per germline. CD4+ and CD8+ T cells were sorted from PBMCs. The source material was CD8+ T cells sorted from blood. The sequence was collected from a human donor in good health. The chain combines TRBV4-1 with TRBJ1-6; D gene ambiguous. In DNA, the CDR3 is TGTGCCAGCAGCCGGGAAAAAGGGATCAATTCACCCCTCCACTTT. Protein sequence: CASSREKGINSPLHF.